The rows below give T cell receptor beta chains drawn from one sample of a study of tumor-infiltrating lymphocytes in primary liver carcinoma. Via MiXCR, TCRdb re-called the multiplex PCR reads, giving one row per CDR3 protein. Of approximately 330,000 distinct CDR3 sequences listed, less than 65% were seen once; the top ten hold 5.5% to 7%. The sample consisted of peripheral blood. Source of these receptors: a middle-aged man with primary liver carcinoma and hepatitis B virus infection. Both conserved end residues are part of each CDR3. The D gene is left open where the match is weak. Clone sizes are given selectively: once, few, many, or a class where the clone is expanded.

v_gene	abundance	j_gene	d_gene	CDR3nt	CDR3aa
TRBV10-3	once	TRBJ2-1	-	TGTGACATCAGTGAGTCGGGCCAGACAAGGATGTTTCAGGGTGAGCAGTTCTTC	CDISESGQTRMFQGEQFF
TRBV24-1	-	TRBJ2-5	TRBD2	TGTGCCACCAGTGACCATCCCGGGACTAGCGGGGAAGAGACCCAGTACTTC	CATSDHPGTSGEETQYF
TRBV6-5	-	TRBJ2-3	-	TGTGCCAGCAGTAGGAGACAGACACGCAATACAGTGGCGCAGTGTTTT	CASSRRQTRNTVAQCF
TRBV11-2	-	TRBJ2-7	-	TGTGCCAGCAGCTCAAACACTAGGGGGTCCACCTACGAGCAGTACTTC	CASSSNTRGSTYEQYF
TRBV11-2	-	TRBJ1-3	TRBD1	TGTGCAAGCAGCTTTGGGGGACAGTTGGGAAACACCATATATTTT	CASSFGGQLGNTIYF
TRBV11-2	once	TRBJ2-5	TRBD2	TGTGCCAGCAGCTTCGGGACTAACGGGAGTGAGGCCCAGTACTTC	CASSFGTNGSEAQYF
TRBV7-9	once	TRBJ1-5	-	TGTGCCAGCAGCTCTGGACAAGATAGCAATCAGCCCCAGCATTTT	CASSSGQDSNQPQHF
TRBV11-2	-	TRBJ2-5	TRBD1	TGTGCCAGCAGCTTACAGGGGGCCCTAGAGACTCAGTGCTTC	CASSLQGALETQCF
TRBV6-2/TRBV6-3	many	TRBJ1-2	TRBD1	TGTGCCAGCAGCCGTCCCGGGACAGGGGGTGGCTACACCTTC	CASSRPGTGGGYTF
TRBV4-2	-	TRBJ2-1	TRBD2	TGTGGCAGTAGCCAAGGGACTGGGGTCGGGGGGTTGCATGAGCAGTTCTTC	CGSSQGTGVGGLHEQFF
TRBV6-1	few	TRBJ1-4	TRBD1	TGTGCCAGCGACCCCGGGACAGCGAATGAAAAACTGTTTTTT	CASDPGTANEKLFF
TRBV4-1	-	TRBJ2-1	-	TGCGCCAGCAGCCAAGACGAGATATACAATGAGCAGTTCTTC	CASSQDEIYNEQFF
TRBV12-3/TRBV12-4	many	TRBJ2-1	-	TGTGCCAGCAGTTTAGCGGAAGTGCTACTTGGCAATGAGCAGTTCTTC	CASSLAEVLLGNEQFF
TRBV11-2	-	TRBJ2-7	TRBD1	TGTGCCGGCAGCTTAACCCCCCGGACAGGGGACCAGCAATACTTC	CAGSLTPRTGDQQYF
TRBV10-3	-	TRBJ2-3	-	TGTGCCTTCAGAGCCGGGGTCACCCAGAGCACAGATACGCAGTATTTT	CAFRAGVTQSTDTQYF
TRBV24-1	-	TRBJ2-3	TRBD2	TGTGCCACCAGTGCGGGACTAGCGGGAGCCAGCACAGATACGCAGTATTTT	CATSAGLAGASTDTQYF
TRBV4-2	many	TRBJ2-1	TRBD2	TGTGCCAGCAGCCAGGAGACTAGCGGGAGCATAAATGAGCAGTTCTTC	CASSQETSGSINEQFF
TRBV6-6	few	TRBJ1-1	-	TGTGCCAGCAGTCCGTCCCGTGACATTACTGAAGCTTTCTTT	CASSPSRDITEAFF
TRBV11-2	-	TRBJ1-5	-	TGTGCCAGCATCTTAGCTACAGTGGATCAGCCCCAGCATTTT	CASILATVDQPQHF
TRBV11-3	-	TRBJ1-3	-	TGTGCCGGCAGCTTATCGGCAGGGTCTGGACACACCATATATTTT	CAGSLSAGSGHTIYF
TRBV6-5	-	TRBJ2-7	TRBD1	TGTGCCAGCATTTCCTTGGGACAGGCAGTCTACGAGCAGTACTTC	CASISLGQAVYEQYF
TRBV6-2/TRBV6-3	-	TRBJ2-4	-	TGTGCCAGCAGTTATAACTCTGAGGGCGGCATTCAGTACTTC	CASSYNSEGGIQYF
TRBV5-6	few	TRBJ1-1	-	TGTGCCAGCAGCCTCGAGGATTCGGCTTTCTTT	CASSLEDSAFF
TRBV6-1	-	TRBJ2-2	-	TGTGCCAGCAGTGAACGGGGGACCGGGGAGCTGTCTTTT	CASSERGTGELSF
TRBV6-2/TRBV6-3	many	TRBJ2-7	-	TGTGCCAGCAGTTATCCCCAAAGGCGGCCAACCTACGAGCAGTACTTC	CASSYPQRRPTYEQYF
TRBV4-2	many	TRBJ2-1	-	TGTGCCAGCAGCCAACTAGGGACCAATGAGCAGTTCTTC	CASSQLGTNEQFF